The rows below give T cell receptor beta chains drawn from one sample of a study of OX40 agonist ivuxolimab in advanced cancers. Profiling relied on immunoSEQ multiplex PCR, and the TCRdb table lists in-frame clones only, not all of them. The data hold some 35,000 clones, with 89% observed a single time. Sequenced material: CD4+ or CD8+ T cells sorted from blood, taken in a trial of the OX40 agonist ivuxolimab. These receptors all come from an adult with an advanced solid tumor such as melanoma, head and neck, liver or kidney cancer. The CDR3 runs from the conserved cysteine through the conserved F or W. A D gene is named only where the DNA matches it firmly. The size of a clone is reported for some rows only, either as once, few or many, or as a class for expanded clones.

size	J	D	V	DNA	CDR3
-	TRBJ2-5	TRBD2	TRBV5-1	TGCGCCACAACTTCCGGGACTAGCACCCAAGAGACCCAGTACTTC	CATTSGTSTQETQYF
once	TRBJ1-4	-	TRBV5-1	TGCGCCAGCAGCTTGGCCCCAGGGTTGGGGGAAAAACTGTTTTTT	CASSLAPGLGEKLFF
-	TRBJ1-4	TRBD1	TRBV6-6	TGTGCCAGCAAAAAAACCGGGACAGACGAAAAACTGTTTTTT	CASKKTGTDEKLFF
-	TRBJ1-1	-	TRBV7-9	TGTGCCAGCAGCTTTCATAGGGAGGGGACTGAAGCTTTCTTT	CASSFHREGTEAFF
-	TRBJ2-1	-	TRBV19	TGTGCCAGTAGTATAGCAAACAGATACAATGAGCAGTTCTTC	CASSIANRYNEQFF
-	TRBJ2-3	-	TRBV6-5	TGTGCCAGCAGCCGACAGTTGAGCACAGATACGCAGTATTTT	CASSRQLSTDTQYF
-	TRBJ2-1	-	TRBV5-4	TGTGCCAGCAGCTTGGAACAGGGCAGACTCAATGAGCAGTTCTTC	CASSLEQGRLNEQFF
-	TRBJ1-1	-	TRBV19	TGTGCCAGTGGGCGCAGGGGTATACTTCGGACGTCCAACACTGAAGCTTTCTTT	CASGRRGILRTSNTEAFF
-	TRBJ1-6	-	TRBV27	TGTGCCAGCAGTTTAGTTCCGACAGCCCTCCTGGGAAATTCACCCCTCCACTTT	CASSLVPTALLGNSPLHF
-	TRBJ1-5	-	TRBV19	TGTGCCAGTAGTAGAGTCAACCTCAATCAGCCCCAGCATTTT	CASSRVNLNQPQHF
-	TRBJ1-6	-	TRBV11-2	TGTGCCAGCAGCTTGGTGGTTGGTAATTCACCCCTCCACTTT	CASSLVVGNSPLHF
-	TRBJ2-4	-	TRBV29-1	TGCAGCGTTGAGAGGTCTTCTATTCAGTACTTC	CSVERSSIQYF
-	TRBJ2-2	-	TRBV21-1	TGTGCCAGCAGCAAAGGGGCGGGCGGGTTTAGAAACACCGGGGAGCTGTTTTTT	CASSKGAGGFRNTGELFF
-	TRBJ1-5	TRBD1	TRBV18	TGTGCCAGCTCACCCCAAGCGGGGACAGGGGGTCCGGGGCCCCAGCATTTT	CASSPQAGTGGPGPQHF
-	TRBJ2-2	-	TRBV11-1	TGTGCCAGCAGCTTACCGGGCACGAACACCGGGGAGCTGTTTTTT	CASSLPGTNTGELFF
once	TRBJ2-7	TRBD2	TRBV27	TGTGCCAGCATCCGACGAGTGGCTAGCGGGAGAAACTACGAGCAGTACTTC	CASIRRVASGRNYEQYF
once	TRBJ2-1	-	TRBV12-5	TGTGCTAGTGGTCCTGGTTTAAGGGCCCTCGGTGAGCAGTTCTTC	CASGPGLRALGEQFF
-	TRBJ2-1	TRBD2	TRBV7-7	TGTGCTAGCAGCTCCGGACTAGCGGGAGTAGGAGAGCAGTTCTTC	CASSSGLAGVGEQFF
-	TRBJ1-3	-	TRBV30	TGTGCCTGGAGTGGAGGGTTTGGAAACACCATATATTTT	CAWSGGFGNTIYF
-	TRBJ2-1	-	TRBV30	TGTGCCCGAAGCGTAAGCTCCTACAATGAGCAGTTCTTC	CARSVSSYNEQFF
once	TRBJ2-1	TRBD2	TRBV30	TGTGCCTACAAACTAGCGGGAGGGTACAATGAGCAGTTCTTC	CAYKLAGGYNEQFF
few	TRBJ2-2	-	TRBV7-3	TGTGCCAGCAGCCCGATTACAGGAATGAACACCGGGGAGCTGTTTTTT	CASSPITGMNTGELFF
-	TRBJ1-1	-	TRBV7-9	TGTGCCAGCAGCTTAGCGTATCAGAGGAACACTGAAGCTTTCTTT	CASSLAYQRNTEAFF
-	TRBJ2-1	TRBD2	TRBV6-5	TGTGCCAGCAGTTACTGGGCGGGAGGGCACAATGAGCAGTTCTTC	CASSYWAGGHNEQFF
few	TRBJ1-5	-	TRBV10-3	TGTGCCATCAGGGGGGACGGAAGTCAGCCCCAGCATTTT	CAIRGDGSQPQHF
-	TRBJ1-3	-	TRBV27	TGTGCCAGCAGTCCCAGGGGCCGAAGCTCTGGAAACACCATATATTTT	CASSPRGRSSGNTIYF
-	TRBJ1-6	-	TRBV5-1	TGCGCCAGCAGCTTGGGACCCCAGGAATATTCACCCCTCCACTTT	CASSLGPQEYSPLHF
-	TRBJ1-4	-	TRBV6-1	TGTGCCAGCAGGGACGATCAGGTGACACGGGCGCTTTTT	CASRDDQVTRALF
-	TRBJ2-1	TRBD1	TRBV7-2	TGTGCCAGCAGTCCTTCGGGACAGGGCGCCCATGAGCAGTTCTTC	CASSPSGQGAHEQFF
-	TRBJ2-7	TRBD1	TRBV2	TGTGCCACCCGGGGACAGGGTCCCGCCGAGCAGTACTTC	CATRGQGPAEQYF
-	TRBJ2-7	TRBD1	TRBV2	TGTGCCAGCAGTGAAGATGGACAGGGAGGATACGAGCAGTACTTC	CASSEDGQGGYEQYF
-	TRBJ1-5	-	TRBV7-8	TGTGCCAGCAGCTTCGACCCTACTAATACGGAGCCCCAGCATTTT	CASSFDPTNTEPQHF
once	TRBJ1-1	-	TRBV12-5	TGTGCTAGTGGTTTGGAGAACACTGAAGCTTTCTTT	CASGLENTEAFF
-	TRBJ2-3	-	TRBV5-1	TGCGCCAGCAGCTCGATGTCCGGGAGTGGGCTCACAGATACGCAGTATTTT	CASSSMSGSGLTDTQYF
-	TRBJ2-7	-	TRBV2	TGTGCCAGCAGTGAGGAATACGAGCAGTACTTC	CASSEEYEQYF
-	TRBJ1-2	-	TRBV19	TGTGCCACAACCCCCTCCAGGGGCCACAACTATGGCTACACCTTC	CATTPSRGHNYGYTF
-	TRBJ2-5	TRBD1	TRBV4-1	TGCGCCAGCAGCCAGGGGGACAGGGCTGGCGAGACCCAGTACTTC	CASSQGDRAGETQYF
-	TRBJ2-3	-	TRBV29-1	TGCAGCGTTGAAAAGTCCCGGGGCACAGATACGCAGTATTTT	CSVEKSRGTDTQYF
-	TRBJ2-3	-	TRBV11-2	TGTGCCAGCAGCTTGTTTGGCAACGCAGATACGCAGTATTTT	CASSLFGNADTQYF
-	TRBJ2-7	-	TRBV5-6	TGTGCCAGCAGCTTCGCAGTCAACCTGCCCTACGAGCAGTACTTC	CASSFAVNLPYEQYF
-	TRBJ2-3	-	TRBV19	TGTGCCAGTTTGGGGCGTTTGACAGATACGCAGTATTTT	CASLGRLTDTQYF
-	TRBJ2-1	TRBD2	TRBV9	TGTGCCAGCAGCCCGTCGGGCGGGAGCTTATACAATGAGCAGTTCTTC	CASSPSGGSLYNEQFF
-	TRBJ2-5	TRBD2	TRBV11-2	TGTGCCAGCAGCTTAGGGGGCGGGAGGTCAGAGACCCAGTACTTC	CASSLGGGRSETQYF
-	TRBJ2-1	TRBD2	TRBV9	TGTGCCAGCAGCGTAGGAGCGGGGACTAGCGGACACAATGAGCAGTTCTTC	CASSVGAGTSGHNEQFF
-	TRBJ1-1	-	TRBV30	TGTGCCTGGAGTCGTCCGCAGAACACTGAAGCTTTCTTT	CAWSRPQNTEAFF
-	TRBJ2-7	-	TRBV10-3	TGTGCCATCAGTGAGTCAAGGGATACCTACGAGCAGTACTTC	CAISESRDTYEQYF
-	TRBJ1-2	-	TRBV29-1	TGCAGCGTTGAAATGAGTAACTATGGCTACACCTTC	CSVEMSNYGYTF
-	TRBJ2-1	-	TRBV7-2	TGTGCCAGCAGCTTATACGGGATTTACAATGAGCAGTTCTTC	CASSLYGIYNEQFF
-	TRBJ2-2	TRBD2	TRBV5-4	TGTGCCAGCAGCTACCGCGACAGACTAGCGGGAGGTAAACCCGGGGAGCTGTTTTTT	CASSYRDRLAGGKPGELFF
-	TRBJ2-2	TRBD2	TRBV28	TGTGCCAGCAGTACCATAGGACTAGCCGCGAACACCGGGGAGCTGTTTTTT	CASSTIGLAANTGELFF